Given below is one TCR beta chain in context. The germline V gene has CDR1 LNHDA and CDR2 SQIVND (reference sequence). CDR3 size: 15 residues. Germline trimming cut 10 bases from V and 1 base from J; bases unmatched to any gene: 8. This sample stems from a study of blood T cell repertoires in COVID-19. As for the study in general: The cDNA or gDNA used as material had been derived from T cells, B-cell-depleted T cells, or PBMCs.

Original analysis: Reference gene primers were amplified, and this amplification served to estimate nucleated cell counts. Data came from immunoSEQ multiplex PCR; TCRdb stores just in-frame clones and leaves some out. V and J calls and clone size are as listed in that table; D and trimming were resolved from the DNA. The sample consists of over 250,000 clones, 75% to 90% of them appearing once. V is TRBV19 and J is TRBJ1-1; 11 bases fit TRBD1. Sequencing was performed on peripheral blood. The receptor comes from a woman aged 45-60 years with COVID-19, enrolled during active disease. Written as DNA, the CDR3 is TGTGCCATACTCCGGGACAGGGGGGAGAACACTGAAGCTTTCTTT. Its translation: CAILRDRGENTEAFF.